What follows describes a single TCR beta chain. The data derive from a study of blood T cell repertoires in COVID-19. Overall study: COVID-19 samples from acute and convalescent phases originated in the United States, Italy and Spain. PBMCs, B-cell-depleted T cells, or T cells were the source of the cDNA or gDNA that made up the material.

Original processing notes: How many nucleated cells were present was estimated from reference gene primer amplification. Produced via immunoSEQ multiplex PCR; TCRdb's table is partial and in-frame only. V and J calls and clone size are those listed in that table; D and trimming were worked out from the DNA. Seen here are a few hundred thousand clones, about 85% observed once, and the top ten hold 6.5% to 8.5%. Recovery among Cohort 3 donors was established by two negative PCRs, clearance, or symptom resolution. Trimming left V 2 bases short and J 4 bases short, with 8 bases between. CDR3 length equals 14 residues. Germline V gene data show CDR1 as MNHEY and CDR2 as SVGEGT.

The chain employs TRBV6-2 or TRBV6-3 and TRBJ2-2; perhaps TRBD1 as D (6 bases). This receptor was taken from an older woman who had recovered from COVID-19. The sequencing input was PBMCs or T cells enriched from blood (not recorded which). CDR3 nucleotides: TGTGCCAGCAGTTACCCGGACAGCACCGGGGAGCTGTTTTTT. Translation gives CASSYPDSTGELFF.